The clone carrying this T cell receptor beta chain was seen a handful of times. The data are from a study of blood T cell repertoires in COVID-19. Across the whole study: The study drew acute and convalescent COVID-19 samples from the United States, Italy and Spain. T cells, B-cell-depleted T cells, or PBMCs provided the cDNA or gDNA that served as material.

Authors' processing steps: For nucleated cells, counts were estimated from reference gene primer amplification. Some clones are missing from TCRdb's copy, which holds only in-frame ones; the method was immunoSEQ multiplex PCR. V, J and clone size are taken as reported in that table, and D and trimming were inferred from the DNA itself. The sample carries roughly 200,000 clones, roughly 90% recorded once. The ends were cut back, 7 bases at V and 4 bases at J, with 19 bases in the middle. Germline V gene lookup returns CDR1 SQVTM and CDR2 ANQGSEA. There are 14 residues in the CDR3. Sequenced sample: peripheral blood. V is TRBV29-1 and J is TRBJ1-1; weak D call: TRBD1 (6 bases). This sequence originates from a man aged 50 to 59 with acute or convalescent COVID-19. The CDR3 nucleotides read TGCAGCGCTCGGGGGGGCAGGGTTGCCACTGAAGCTTTCTTT. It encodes CSARGGRVATEAFF.